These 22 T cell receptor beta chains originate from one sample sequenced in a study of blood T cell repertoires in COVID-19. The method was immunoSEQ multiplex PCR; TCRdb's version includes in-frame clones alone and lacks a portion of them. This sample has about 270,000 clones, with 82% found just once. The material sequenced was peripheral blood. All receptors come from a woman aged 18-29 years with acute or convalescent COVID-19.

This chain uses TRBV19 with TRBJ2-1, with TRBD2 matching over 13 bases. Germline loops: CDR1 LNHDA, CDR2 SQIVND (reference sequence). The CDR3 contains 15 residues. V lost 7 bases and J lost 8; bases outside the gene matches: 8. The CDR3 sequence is CASNSWTSGSYEQFF. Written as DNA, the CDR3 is TGTGCCAGTAATTCCTGGACTAGCGGGAGCTATGAGCAGTTCTTC.

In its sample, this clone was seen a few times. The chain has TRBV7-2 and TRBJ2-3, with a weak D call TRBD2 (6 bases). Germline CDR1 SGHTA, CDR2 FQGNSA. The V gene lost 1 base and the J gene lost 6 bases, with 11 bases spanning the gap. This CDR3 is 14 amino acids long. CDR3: CASSLVGSGDTQYF. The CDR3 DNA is TGTGCCAGCAGCTTAGTCGGGAGCGGCGATACGCAGTATTTT.

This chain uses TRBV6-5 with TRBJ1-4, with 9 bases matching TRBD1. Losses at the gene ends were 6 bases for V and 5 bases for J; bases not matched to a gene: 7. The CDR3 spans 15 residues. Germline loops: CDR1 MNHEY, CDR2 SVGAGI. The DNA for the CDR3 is TGTGCCAGCAGCACGACAGGGGGTAGAAATGAAAAACTGTTTTTT. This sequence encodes CASSTTGGRNEKLFF.

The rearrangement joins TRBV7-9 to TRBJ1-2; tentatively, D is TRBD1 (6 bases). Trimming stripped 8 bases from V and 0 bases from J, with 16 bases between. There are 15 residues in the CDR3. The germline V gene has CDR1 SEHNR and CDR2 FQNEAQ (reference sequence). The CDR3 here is CASAGGQPTNYGYTF. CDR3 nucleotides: TGTGCCAGCGCCGGGGGGCAACCAACTAACTATGGCTACACCTTC.

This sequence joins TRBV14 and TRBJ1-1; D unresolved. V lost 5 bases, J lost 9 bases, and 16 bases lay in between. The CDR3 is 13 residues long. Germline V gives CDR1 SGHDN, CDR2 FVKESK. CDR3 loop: CASSKSGQGKAFF. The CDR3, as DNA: TGTGCCAGCAGCAAGAGCGGCCAAGGCAAAGCTTTCTTT. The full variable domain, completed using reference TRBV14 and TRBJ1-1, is EAGVTQFPSHSVIEKGQTVTLRCDPISGHDNLYWYRRVMGKEIKFLLHFVKESKQDESGMPNNRFLAERTGGTYSTLKVQPAELEDSGVYFCASSKSGQGKAFFGQGTRLTVV.

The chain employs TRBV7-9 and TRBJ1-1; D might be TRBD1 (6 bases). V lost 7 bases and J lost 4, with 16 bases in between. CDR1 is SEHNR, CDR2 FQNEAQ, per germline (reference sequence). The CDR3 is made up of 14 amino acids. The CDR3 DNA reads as TGTGCCAGCACTGACAGGCAGGGGAGCACTGAAGCTTTCTTT. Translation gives CASTDRQGSTEAFF.

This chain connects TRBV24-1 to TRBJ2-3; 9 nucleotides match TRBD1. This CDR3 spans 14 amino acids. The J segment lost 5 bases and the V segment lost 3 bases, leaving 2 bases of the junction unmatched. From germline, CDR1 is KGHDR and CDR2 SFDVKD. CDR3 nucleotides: TGTGCCACCAGTGATGGACAGGGGAAAGATACGCAGTATTTT. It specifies CATSDGQGKDTQYF.

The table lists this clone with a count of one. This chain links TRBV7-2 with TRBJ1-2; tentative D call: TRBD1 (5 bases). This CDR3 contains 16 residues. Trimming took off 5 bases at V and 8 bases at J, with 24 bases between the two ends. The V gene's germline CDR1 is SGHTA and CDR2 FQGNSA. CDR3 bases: TGTGCCAGCAGCGTAGAGGCCCCGGGGGTGGTAGGCGGCTACACCTTC. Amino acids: CASSVEAPGVVGGYTF.

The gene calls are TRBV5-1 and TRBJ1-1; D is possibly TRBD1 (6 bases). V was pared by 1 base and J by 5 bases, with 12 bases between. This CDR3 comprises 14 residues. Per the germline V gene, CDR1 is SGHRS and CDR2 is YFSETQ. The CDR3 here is CASSLLRGRTEAFF. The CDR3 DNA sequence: TGCGCCAGCAGCTTGTTGCGGGGGCGGACTGAAGCTTTCTTT.

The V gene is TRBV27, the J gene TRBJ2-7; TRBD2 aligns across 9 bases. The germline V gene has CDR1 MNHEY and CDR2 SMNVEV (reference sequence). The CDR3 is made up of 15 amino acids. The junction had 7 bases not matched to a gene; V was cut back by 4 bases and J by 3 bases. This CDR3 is CASSSPLAGDYEQYF. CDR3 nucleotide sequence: TGTGCCAGCAGTTCACCACTAGCGGGCGACTACGAGCAGTACTTC.

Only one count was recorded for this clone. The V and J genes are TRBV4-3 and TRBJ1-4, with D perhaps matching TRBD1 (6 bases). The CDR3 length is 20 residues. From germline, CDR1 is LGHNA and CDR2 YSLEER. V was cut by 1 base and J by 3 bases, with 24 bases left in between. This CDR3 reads CASSQVRLFVQGLSNEKLFF. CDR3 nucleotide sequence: TGCGCCAGCAGCCAAGTTCGTCTTTTTGTGCAGGGGCTTTCTAATGAAAAACTGTTTTTT.

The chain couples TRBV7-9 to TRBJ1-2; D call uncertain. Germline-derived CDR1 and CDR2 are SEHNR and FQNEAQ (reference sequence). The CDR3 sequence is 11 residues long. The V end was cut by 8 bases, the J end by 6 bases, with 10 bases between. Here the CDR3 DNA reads TGTGCCAGCTTAGAGAGTGATGGCTACACCTTC. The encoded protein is CASLESDGYTF.

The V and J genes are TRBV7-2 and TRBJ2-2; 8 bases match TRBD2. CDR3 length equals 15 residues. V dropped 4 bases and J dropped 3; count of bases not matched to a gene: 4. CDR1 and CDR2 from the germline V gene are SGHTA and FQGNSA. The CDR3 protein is CASSSASGHTGELFF. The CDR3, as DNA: TGTGCCAGCAGCTCGGCTAGCGGGCACACCGGGGAGCTGTTTTTT.

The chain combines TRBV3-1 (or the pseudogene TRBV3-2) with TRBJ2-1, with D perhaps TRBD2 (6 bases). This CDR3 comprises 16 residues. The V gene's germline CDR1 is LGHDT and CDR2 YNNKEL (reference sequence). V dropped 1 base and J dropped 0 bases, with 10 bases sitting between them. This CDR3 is CASSQVKRVSYNEQFF. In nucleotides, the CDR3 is TGTGCCAGCAGCCAAGTAAAGCGGGTCTCCTACAATGAGCAGTTCTTC.

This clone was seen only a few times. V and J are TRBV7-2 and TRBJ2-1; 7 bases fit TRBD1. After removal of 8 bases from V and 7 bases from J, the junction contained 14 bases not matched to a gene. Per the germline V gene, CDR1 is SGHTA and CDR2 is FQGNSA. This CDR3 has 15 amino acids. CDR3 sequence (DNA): TGTGCCAGCGGTAGACAGGGAACGCGCGGGAATGAGCAGTTCTTC. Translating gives CASGRQGTRGNEQFF.

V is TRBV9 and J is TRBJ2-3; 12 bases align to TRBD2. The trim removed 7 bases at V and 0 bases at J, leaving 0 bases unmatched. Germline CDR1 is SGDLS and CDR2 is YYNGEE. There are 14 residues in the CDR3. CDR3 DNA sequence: TGTGCCAGCGGGACTAGCGGGAGCACAGATACGCAGTATTTT. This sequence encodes CASGTSGSTDTQYF. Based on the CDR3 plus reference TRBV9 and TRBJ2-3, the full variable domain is DSGVTQTPKHLITATGQRVTLRCSPRSGDLSVYWYQQSLDQGLQFLIQYYNGEERAKGNILERFSAQQFPDLHSELNLSSLELGDSALYFCASGTSGSTDTQYFGPGTRLTVL.

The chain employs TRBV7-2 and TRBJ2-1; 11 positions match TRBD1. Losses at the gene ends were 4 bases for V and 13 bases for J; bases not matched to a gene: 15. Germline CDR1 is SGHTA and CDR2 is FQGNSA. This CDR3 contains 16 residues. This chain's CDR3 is CASSSPGTGGRRHQFF. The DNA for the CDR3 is TGTGCCAGCAGCTCCCCCGGGACAGGGGGTAGGCGCCACCAGTTCTTC.

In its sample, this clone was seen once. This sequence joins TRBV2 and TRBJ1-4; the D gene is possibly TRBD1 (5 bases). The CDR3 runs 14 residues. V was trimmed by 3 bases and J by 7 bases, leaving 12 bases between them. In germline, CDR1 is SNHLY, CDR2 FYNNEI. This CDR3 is CASSEYWGSEKLFF. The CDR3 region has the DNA TGTGCCAGCAGTGAGTACTGGGGCTCTGAAAAACTGTTTTTT.

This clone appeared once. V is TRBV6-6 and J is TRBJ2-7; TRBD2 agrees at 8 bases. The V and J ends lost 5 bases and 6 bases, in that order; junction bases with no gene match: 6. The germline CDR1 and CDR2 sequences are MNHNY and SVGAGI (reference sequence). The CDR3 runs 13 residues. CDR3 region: CASSPPGGSEQYF. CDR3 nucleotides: TGTGCCAGCAGTCCCCCGGGGGGGTCCGAGCAGTACTTC.

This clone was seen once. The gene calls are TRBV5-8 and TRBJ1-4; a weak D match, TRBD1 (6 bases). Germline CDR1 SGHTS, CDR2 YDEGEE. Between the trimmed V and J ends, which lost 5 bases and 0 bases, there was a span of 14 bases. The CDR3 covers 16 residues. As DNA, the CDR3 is TGTGCCAGCAGGCTGACAGGTGGTACAACTAATGAAAAACTGTTTTTT. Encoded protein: CASRLTGGTTNEKLFF.

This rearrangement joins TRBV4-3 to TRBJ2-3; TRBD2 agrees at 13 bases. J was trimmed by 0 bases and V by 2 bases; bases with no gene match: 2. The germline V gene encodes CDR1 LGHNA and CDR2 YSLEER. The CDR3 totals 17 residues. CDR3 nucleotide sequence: TGCGCCAGCAGCCAACCGGGACTAGCGGGGAGCACAGATACGCAGTATTTT. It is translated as CASSQPGLAGSTDTQYF.

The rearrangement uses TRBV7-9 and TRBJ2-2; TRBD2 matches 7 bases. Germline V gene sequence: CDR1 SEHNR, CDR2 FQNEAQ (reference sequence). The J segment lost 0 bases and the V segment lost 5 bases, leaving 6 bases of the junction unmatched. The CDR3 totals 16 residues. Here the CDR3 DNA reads TGTGCCAGCAGCCCGGGGGGACTACCGAACACCGGGGAGCTGTTTTTT. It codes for CASSPGGLPNTGELFF.